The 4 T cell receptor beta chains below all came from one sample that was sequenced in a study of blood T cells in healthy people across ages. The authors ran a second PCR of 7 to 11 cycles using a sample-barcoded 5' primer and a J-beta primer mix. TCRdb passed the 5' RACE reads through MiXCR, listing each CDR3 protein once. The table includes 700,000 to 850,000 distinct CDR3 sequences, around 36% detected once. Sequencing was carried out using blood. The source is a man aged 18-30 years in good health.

DNA for the CDR3: TGTGCCAGCACTACCCAGGGACAGAGATACGAGCAGTACTTC. This codes for CASTTQGQRYEQYF. This chain joins TRBV25-1 and TRBJ2-7, with 7 bases matching TRBD1. Trimming at V came to 7 bases and at J to 4 bases, leaving 10 bases not matched to a gene. There are 14 residues in the CDR3. Germline CDR1 and CDR2: MGHDK and SYGVNS.

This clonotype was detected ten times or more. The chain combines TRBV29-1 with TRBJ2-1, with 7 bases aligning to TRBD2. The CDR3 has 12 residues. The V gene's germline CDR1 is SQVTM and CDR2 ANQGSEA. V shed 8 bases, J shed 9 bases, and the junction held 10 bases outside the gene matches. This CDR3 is CSCEGREGEQFF. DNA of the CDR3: TGCAGCTGCGAAGGGAGGGAGGGTGAGCAGTTCTTC.

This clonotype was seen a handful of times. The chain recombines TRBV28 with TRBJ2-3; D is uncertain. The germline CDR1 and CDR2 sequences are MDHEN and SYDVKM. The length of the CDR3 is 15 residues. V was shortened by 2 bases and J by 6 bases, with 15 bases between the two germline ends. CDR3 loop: CASSLLMRRGDTQYF. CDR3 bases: TGTGCCAGCAGTTTACTCATGAGGAGAGGTGATACGCAGTATTTT.

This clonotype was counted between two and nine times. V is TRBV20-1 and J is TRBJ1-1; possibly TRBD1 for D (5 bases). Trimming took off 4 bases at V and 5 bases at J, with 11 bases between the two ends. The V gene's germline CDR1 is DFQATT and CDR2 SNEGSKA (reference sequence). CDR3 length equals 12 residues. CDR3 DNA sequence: TGCAGTGCTATTGGGGGTTTAACTGAAGCTTTCTTT. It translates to CSAIGGLTEAFF.